The clone carrying this T cell receptor beta chain was recorded a few times. Its matching antigen is unknown. The sample originates from a study of beta chain features in type 1 diabetes. Background on the study: All samples together contributed about 100,000,000 sorted cells for examination.

It was via CD45RO/CCR7/CD25/CD127/CD95/CD27 that CD4+ naive, central memory, regulatory and stem cell-like memory cells were sorted. From germline, CDR1 is MRHNA and CDR2 SNTAGT. Losses at the gene ends were 8 bases for V and 3 bases for J; bases not matched to a gene: 9. The CDR3 is made up of 15 amino acids. Sequencing targeted expressed TCRB transcripts, as all isolated RNA had been reverse transcribed. Some clones are missing from TCRdb's copy, which holds only in-frame ones; the method was immunoSEQ multiplex PCR. The sample carries hundreds of thousands of clones, around 15% recorded once. Findings and caveats of the study: The question left open here concerned HLA type influencing TCRB rearrangement. When Type 1 diabetes patients were examined, their TCRB CDR3s proved moderately but significantly shorter in all four CD4+ subsets. cDNA-based sequencing might over-represent cells highly expressing TCR.

This chain links TRBV6-4 with TRBJ2-1, with TRBD2 identical over 8 bases. The sequence was collected from a man aged 18 to 29 with type 1 diabetes. What was sequenced was naive CD4+ T cells from blood. CDR3 sequence reads: CASARLASVYNEQFF. DNA for the CDR3: TGTGCCAGCGCCCGACTAGCGAGCGTCTACAATGAGCAGTTCTTC.